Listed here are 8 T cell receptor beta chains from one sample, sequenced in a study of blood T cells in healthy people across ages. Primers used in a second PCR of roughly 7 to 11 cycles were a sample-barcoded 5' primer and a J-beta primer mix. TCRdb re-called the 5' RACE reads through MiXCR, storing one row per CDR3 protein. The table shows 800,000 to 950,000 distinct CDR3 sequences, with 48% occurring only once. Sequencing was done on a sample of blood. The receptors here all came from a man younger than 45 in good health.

The CDR3 coding sequence is TGTGCCAGCAGCCAAGTCGCGAGCGGGGGGGCGAGTACGCAGTATTTT. Amino acid sequence: CASSQVASGGASTQYF. The genes are TRBV3-1 and TRBJ2-3; 10 bases map to TRBD2. Germline CDR1 LGHDT, CDR2 YNNKEL (reference sequence). The CDR3 consists of 16 residues. Germline trimming cut 1 base from V and 8 bases from J; bases unmatched to any gene: 9.

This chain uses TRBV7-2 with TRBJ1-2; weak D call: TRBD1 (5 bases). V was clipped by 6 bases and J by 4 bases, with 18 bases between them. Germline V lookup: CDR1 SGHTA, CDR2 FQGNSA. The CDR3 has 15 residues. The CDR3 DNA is TGTGCCAGCAGAATAGACCCCTGGGACGGCTATGGCTACACCTTC. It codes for CASRIDPWDGYGYTF.

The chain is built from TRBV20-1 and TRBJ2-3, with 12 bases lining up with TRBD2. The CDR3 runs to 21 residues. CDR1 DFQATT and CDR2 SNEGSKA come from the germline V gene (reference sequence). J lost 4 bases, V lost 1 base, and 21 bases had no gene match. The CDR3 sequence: CSARVRGGLAGNQRKSDTQYF. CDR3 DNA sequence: TGCAGTGCTAGAGTTAGGGGGGGACTAGCGGGTAACCAAAGAAAATCAGATACGCAGTATTTT.

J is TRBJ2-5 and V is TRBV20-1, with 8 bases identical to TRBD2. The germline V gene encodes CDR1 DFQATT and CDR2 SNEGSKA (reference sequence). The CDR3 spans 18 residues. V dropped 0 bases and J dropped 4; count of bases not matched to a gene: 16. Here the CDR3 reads CSARDMRDGGAVGETQYF. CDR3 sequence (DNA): TGCAGTGCTAGAGATATGAGGGACGGGGGGGCGGTGGGAGAGACCCAGTACTTC.

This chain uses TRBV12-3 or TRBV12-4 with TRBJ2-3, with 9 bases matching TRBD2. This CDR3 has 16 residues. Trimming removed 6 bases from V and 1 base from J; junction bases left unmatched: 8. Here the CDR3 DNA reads TGTGCCAGCAGCGCGCGGGGGGGCCTCGGCACAGATACGCAGTATTTT. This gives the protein CASSARGGLGTDTQYF.

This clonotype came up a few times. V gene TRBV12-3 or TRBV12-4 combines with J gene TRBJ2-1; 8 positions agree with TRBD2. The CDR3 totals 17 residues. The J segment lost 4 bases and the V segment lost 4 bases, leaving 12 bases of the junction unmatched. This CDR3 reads CASSSQGPGGVYNEQFF. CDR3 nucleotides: TGTGCCAGCAGTTCCCAAGGTCCGGGGGGGGTGTACAATGAGCAGTTCTTC.

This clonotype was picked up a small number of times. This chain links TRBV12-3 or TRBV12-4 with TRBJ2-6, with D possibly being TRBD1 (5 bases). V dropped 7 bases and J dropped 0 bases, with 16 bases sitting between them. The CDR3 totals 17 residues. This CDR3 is CASTGRQGNSGANVLTF. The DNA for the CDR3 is TGTGCCAGCACAGGAAGGCAGGGTAACTCTGGGGCCAACGTCCTGACTTTC.

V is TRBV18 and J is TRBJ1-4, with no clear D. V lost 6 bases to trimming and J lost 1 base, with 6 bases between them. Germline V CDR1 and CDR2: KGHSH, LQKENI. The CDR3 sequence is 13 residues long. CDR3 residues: CASSRGTNEKLFF. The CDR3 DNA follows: TGTGCCAGCTCCCGTGGAACTAATGAAAAACTGTTTTTT.